The present T cell receptor (beta chain) was sequenced within a study of blood T cells in healthy people across ages. Per sample, a minimum of 6 million PBMCs were isolated. With 3 bases removed from V and 10 bases from J, the gap between germline ends came to 16 bases. The CDR3 has 13 residues. Germline V gene sequence: CDR1 SGHRS, CDR2 YFSETQ. The use of a sample-barcoded 5' primer and a J-beta primer mix characterized a second PCR of 7 to 11 cycles. TCRdb reprocessed the 5' RACE reads via MiXCR and lists one record per CDR3 protein. The sample lists over 1,300,000 distinct CDR3 sequences, 45% to 70% occurring once.

This chain uses TRBV5-1 with TRBJ2-5; possibly TRBD2 for D (5 bases). This receptor was obtained from a man younger than 35 in good health. The sequenced sample was blood. The DNA for the CDR3 is TGCGCCAGCAGCTCCTCCCTTGGGAGAGTCCAGTACTTC. Protein: CASSSSLGRVQYF.